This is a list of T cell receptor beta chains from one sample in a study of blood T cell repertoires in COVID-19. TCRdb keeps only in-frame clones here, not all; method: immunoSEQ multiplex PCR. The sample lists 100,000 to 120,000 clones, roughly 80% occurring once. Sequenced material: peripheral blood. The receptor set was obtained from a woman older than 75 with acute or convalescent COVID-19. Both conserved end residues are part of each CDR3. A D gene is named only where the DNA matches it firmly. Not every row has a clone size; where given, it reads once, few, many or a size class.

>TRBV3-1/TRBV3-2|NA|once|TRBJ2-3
TGTGCCAGCAGCAAGAGGGACCTGACGCGGGGAGATACGCAGTATTTT
CASSKRDLTRGDTQYF
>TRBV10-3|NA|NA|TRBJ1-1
TGTGCCATCAGTGAAAGGGGAGAAGCTTTCTTT
CAISERGEAFF
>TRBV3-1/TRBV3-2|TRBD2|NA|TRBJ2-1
TGTGCCAGCAGCCTACTTTTGGGCGGGAGGGCCGATGAAAATGAGCAGTTCTTC
CASSLLLGGRADENEQFF
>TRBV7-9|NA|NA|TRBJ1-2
TGTGCCAGCAGCTTAGTAACGCGTAACTATGGCTACACCTTC
CASSLVTRNYGYTF
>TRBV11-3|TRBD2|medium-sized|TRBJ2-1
TGTGCCAGCAGCGGAGCAACTTGGGGACTAGCGGGAGAGGGTATCGATGAGCAGTTCTTC
CASSGATWGLAGEGIDEQFF
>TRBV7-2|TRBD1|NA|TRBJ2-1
TGTGCCAGCAGCTTCCGGGACAGGGGGCCTCCGAGCTCCTACAATGAGCAGTTCTTC
CASSFRDRGPPSSYNEQFF
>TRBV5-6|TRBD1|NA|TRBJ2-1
TGTGCCAGCAGCCTAGGACAGGCTGATCGGGAGTTCTTC
CASSLGQADREFF
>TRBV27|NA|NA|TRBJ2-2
TGTGCCAGCAGTTTTTATGGGGAGCTGTTTTTT
CASSFYGELFF
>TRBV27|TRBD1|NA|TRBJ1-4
TGTGCCAGCAGTTTATCCCAACTAGACAGGGCAACTAATGAAAAACTGTTTTTT
CASSLSQLDRATNEKLFF
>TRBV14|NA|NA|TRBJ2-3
TGTGCCAGCAGCCGGTCTCCGGGACTCTCACTTGATACGCAGTATTTT
CASSRSPGLSLDTQYF
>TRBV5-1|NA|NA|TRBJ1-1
TGCGCCAGCAGCTCGGGAACCCTAAACACTGAAGCTTTCTTT
CASSSGTLNTEAFF
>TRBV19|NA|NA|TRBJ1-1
TGTGCCAGTAGTATGGGAGGGATCGGCACTGAAGCTTTCTTT
CASSMGGIGTEAFF
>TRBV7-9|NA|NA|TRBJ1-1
TGTGCCAGCAGCTTAGCAGGGGTGGAGCGCACTGAAGCTTTCTTT
CASSLAGVERTEAFF
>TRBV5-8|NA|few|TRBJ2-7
TGTGCCAGCAACTGGGGACGGACTAATGGGGAGCAGTACTTC
CASNWGRTNGEQYF
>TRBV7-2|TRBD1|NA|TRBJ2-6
TGTGCCAGCAGCCCAGACAGGGCCGGGGCCAACGTCCTGACTTTC
CASSPDRAGANVLTF
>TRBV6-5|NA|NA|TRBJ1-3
TGTGCCAGCAGCGCGCGAGGGTCTGGAAACACCATATATTTT
CASSARGSGNTIYF
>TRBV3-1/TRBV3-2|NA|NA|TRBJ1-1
TGTGCCAGCAGCTTTCAGAACACTGAAGCTTTCTTT
CASSFQNTEAFF
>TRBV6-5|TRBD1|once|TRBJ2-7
TGTGCCAGCAGTTACTCAGGACAGGGGACCTACGAGCAGTACTTC
CASSYSGQGTYEQYF
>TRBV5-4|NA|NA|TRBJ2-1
TGTGCCAGCAGCTACTTGGACAATGAGCAGTTCTTC
CASSYLDNEQFF
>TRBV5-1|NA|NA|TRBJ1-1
TGCGCCAGCAGCCCGGGGGGGCTAGACACTGAAGCTTTCTTT
CASSPGGLDTEAFF
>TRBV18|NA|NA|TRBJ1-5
TGTGCCAGCTCACCATCGAGAGATTTGCAGCCCCAGCATTTT
CASSPSRDLQPQHF
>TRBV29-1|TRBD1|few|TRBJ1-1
TGCAGCGCCAAACAGGGGATCGCTGAAGCTTTCTTT
CSAKQGIAEAFF
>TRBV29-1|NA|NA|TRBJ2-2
TGCAGCGTGGGTAAGGACACCAACACCGGGGAGCTGTTTTTT
CSVGKDTNTGELFF
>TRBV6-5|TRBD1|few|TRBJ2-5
TGTGCCAGCAAGAAGGGGGCGCAGGAGACCCAGTACTTC
CASKKGAQETQYF
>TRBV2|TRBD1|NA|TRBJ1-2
TGTGCCAGCAGTGCGACGGGACAGGGGGCGAGCTACACCTTC
CASSATGQGASYTF
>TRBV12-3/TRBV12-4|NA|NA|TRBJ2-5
TGTGCCAGCAGTTCCAGGGTTAAAGAGACCCAGTACTTC
CASSSRVKETQYF
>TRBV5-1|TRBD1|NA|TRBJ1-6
TGCGCCAGCAGCGGACGACCCGCGTTACAGGGGGCCAGCTCCTATAATTCACCCCTCCACTTT
CASSGRPALQGASSYNSPLHF
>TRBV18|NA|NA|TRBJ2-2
TGTGCCAGCTCACCGACTAGGTCTTCGGCCGGGGAGCTGTTTTTT
CASSPTRSSAGELFF
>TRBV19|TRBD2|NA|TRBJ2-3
TGTGCCAGTAGTCGCTCCGGGGGGTCCCCAGATACGCAGTATTTT
CASSRSGGSPDTQYF